The rows below give T cell receptor beta chains drawn from one sample of a study of CD8 T cells in ankylosing spondylitis. TCRdb redid the calling of the 5' RACE reads with MiXCR, one entry per CDR3 protein. The table lists about 540,000 distinct CDR3 sequences, more than 9.5% of them singletons. Sequencing used blood, either unsorted or a sorted T cell fraction (not recorded which). These receptors all stem from a male donor with ankylosing spondylitis. CDR3s include the opening cysteine and the closing phenylalanine or tryptophan. Not every row has a clone size; where given, it reads once, few, many or a size class.

clone size	V gene	CDR3 protein
few	TRBV5-4	CALGGSTGELFF
.	TRBV25-1	CASRTGSHSPLHF
few	TRBV20-1	CSASTGGSNEKLFF
.	TRBV27	CASSLSWGGRPEQFF
many	TRBV19	CASSIGGHSQHF
few	TRBV3-1	CASSQTRTGYGYTF
.	TRBV7-7	CASRRLAHNEQFF
.	TRBV29-1	CSVEEGTGGYEQYF
few	TRBV6-2/TRBV6-3	CASNKGLFVAGELFF
few	TRBV27	CASSFSWAGNEKLFF
.	TRBV24-1	CATSVASDSYNEQFF
.	TRBV2	CASSVAGNTIYF
few	TRBV12-3/TRBV12-4	CASSLAPAGATGELFF
few	TRBV11-1	CASSVRRLAGPIRGTDTQYF
many	TRBV5-1	CASNREPGTEAFF
few	TRBV5-6	CASSLGDVNYGYTF
.	TRBV11-3	CASSILAGGSKTQYF
few	TRBV5-1	CASSLGLVKGETQYF
few	TRBV7-9	CASCGDFQTGLYNEQFF
many	TRBV5-1	CASSLLPGTTYNEQFF
many	TRBV12-3/TRBV12-4	CASRRGSSYEQYF
.	TRBV11-2	CASSPQQIAKNIQYF
few	TRBV7-8	CASSLDSLEVSPLHF
few	TRBV10-3	CAISEPGEQPQHF
few	TRBV4-1	CASSQDETGGEVITDTQYF
.	TRBV7-2	CASSLQTKTGGGYGYTF
many	TRBV3-1	CASSQLGTGGYEQFF
few	TRBV20-1	CSARDWGNTEAFF
few	TRBV29-1	CSVAGLADGQPQHF
once	TRBV19	CASSSTGTGNSGANVLTF
.	TRBV10-3	CATRIGEKLFF
many	TRBV3-1	CASSQRPTGELFF
few	TRBV6-1	CASNKDGNSPLHF
.	TRBV12-5	CASGLVRDWTYNEQFF
.	TRBV5-1	CASSTGQGAWNEQFF
few	TRBV15	CATSRDPSGKETQYF
few	TRBV11-2	CASSWRTGEAGELFF
many	TRBV29-1	CSVRTSGRGDEQFF
.	TRBV5-4	CATLGTSGRAYNEQFF
few	TRBV29-1	CSVRLALTNTEAFF
few	TRBV4-1	CASSQDPQTSGNYNEQFF
.	TRBV29-1	CSVETEAFF
few	TRBV7-9	CASSPGGGTYEQYF